This TCR beta chain is drawn from a study of PD-1 blockade in classical Hodgkin lymphoma. Time point here: cycle 4 day 1 (C4D1), after more than five weeks of nivolumab. With no exception, relapse followed autologous stem cell transplantation in all patients, and brentuximab vedotin exposure varied. As regards this clone: As yet, its antigen is unknown.

The table came from immunoSEQ multiplex PCR; TCRdb's copy has only in-frame clones and leaves some out. In the table there are about 44,000 clones, about 70% of which are singletons. Deletions cut 1 base from V and 1 base from J, with 5 bases between. CDR1 and CDR2 from the germline V gene are MDHEN and SYDVKM. The CDR3 consists of 13 residues. General study points: Relative to healthy donors, newly diagnosed patients reportedly had lower baseline TCR diversity, which was reported as lower still in relapsed/refractory patients. CD4+ but not CD8+ TCR diversity rose significantly by C4D1. Diversity similar to that of newly diagnosed patients was seen at baseline in complete responders.

The chain joins TRBV28 to TRBJ2-7; D is unclear. The sample in question was peripheral blood mononuclear cells (PBMCs), obtained before the fourth cycle of nivolumab. The sequence was collected from a human donor with classical Hodgkin lymphoma. CDR3 DNA sequence: TGTGCCAGCAGTTTATCCCCTTCCTACGAGCAGTACTTC. This encodes CASSLSPSYEQYF.